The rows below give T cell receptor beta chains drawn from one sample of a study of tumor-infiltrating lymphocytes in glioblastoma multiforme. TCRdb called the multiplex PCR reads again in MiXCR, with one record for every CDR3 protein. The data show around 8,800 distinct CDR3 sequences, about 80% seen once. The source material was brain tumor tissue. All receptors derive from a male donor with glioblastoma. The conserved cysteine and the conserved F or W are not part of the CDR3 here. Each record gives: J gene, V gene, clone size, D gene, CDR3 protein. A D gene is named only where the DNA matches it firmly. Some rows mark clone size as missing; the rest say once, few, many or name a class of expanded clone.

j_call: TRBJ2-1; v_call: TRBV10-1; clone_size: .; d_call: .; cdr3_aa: ASKGGNGQF
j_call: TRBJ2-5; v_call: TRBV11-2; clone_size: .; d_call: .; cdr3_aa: ANSFSWTSKGAQY
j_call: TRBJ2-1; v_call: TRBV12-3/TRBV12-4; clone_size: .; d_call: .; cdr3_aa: ASSHGTLYNEQF
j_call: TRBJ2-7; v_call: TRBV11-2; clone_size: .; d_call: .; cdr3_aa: ASSLSSGLSYEQY
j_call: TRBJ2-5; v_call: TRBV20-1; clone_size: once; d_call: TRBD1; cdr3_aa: SASRTGGNQETQY
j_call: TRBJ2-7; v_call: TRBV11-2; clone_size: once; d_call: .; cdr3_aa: ASGFSSLPLYEQY
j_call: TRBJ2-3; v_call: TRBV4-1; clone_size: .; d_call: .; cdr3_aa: ASSQDPSVGDVKSDTQY
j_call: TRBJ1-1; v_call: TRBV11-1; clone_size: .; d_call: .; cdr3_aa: ASSLGRAGTEAF
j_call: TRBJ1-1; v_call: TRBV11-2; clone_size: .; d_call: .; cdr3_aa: ASSFGQMNAEAF
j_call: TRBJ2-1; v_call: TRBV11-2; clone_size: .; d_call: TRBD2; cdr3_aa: ASSSPSSGSGNGQF
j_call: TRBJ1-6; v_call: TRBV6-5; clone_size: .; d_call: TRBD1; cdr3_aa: ASRRTGTGGGSPLH
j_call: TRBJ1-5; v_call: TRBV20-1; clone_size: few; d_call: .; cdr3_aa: SANPGHTNSNQPQH
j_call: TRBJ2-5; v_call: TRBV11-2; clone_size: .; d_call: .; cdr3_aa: ASSFSRTSNGTQY
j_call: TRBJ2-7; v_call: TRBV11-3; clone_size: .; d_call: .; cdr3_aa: ASSLDSLWRQRDEQY
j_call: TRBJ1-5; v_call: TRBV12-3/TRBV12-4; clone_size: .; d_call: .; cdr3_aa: ASSLGYQPQH
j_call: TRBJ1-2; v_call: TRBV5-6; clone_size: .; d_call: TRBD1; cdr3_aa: ASSELTGNGYT
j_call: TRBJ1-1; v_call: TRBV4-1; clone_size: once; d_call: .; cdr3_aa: ASSLKTGPNTEAF
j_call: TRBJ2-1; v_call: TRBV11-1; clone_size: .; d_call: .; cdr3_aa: ASSLSPNSYNEQF
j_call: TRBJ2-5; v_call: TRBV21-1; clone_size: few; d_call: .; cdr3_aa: ASSNTSGSWETQY
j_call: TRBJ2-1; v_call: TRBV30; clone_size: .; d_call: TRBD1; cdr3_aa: AVQETGGYIEQF
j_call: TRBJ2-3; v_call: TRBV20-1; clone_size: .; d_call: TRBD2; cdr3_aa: SATRLAGGPSTDTQY
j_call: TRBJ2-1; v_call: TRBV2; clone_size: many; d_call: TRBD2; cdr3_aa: ASSRLANSYNEQF
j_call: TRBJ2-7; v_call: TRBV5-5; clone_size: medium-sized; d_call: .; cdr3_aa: ASSFGLPRTPAYEQY
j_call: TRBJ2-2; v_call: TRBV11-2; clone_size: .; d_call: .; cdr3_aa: ASTTPFGQGLEVNTGELF
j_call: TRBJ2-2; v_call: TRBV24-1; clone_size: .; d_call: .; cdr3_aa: ATSDLRDTGELF
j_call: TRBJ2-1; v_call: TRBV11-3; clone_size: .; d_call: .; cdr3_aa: ASSPRNSYNEQF
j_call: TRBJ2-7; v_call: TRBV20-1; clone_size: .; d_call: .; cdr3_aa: SANPDRAWDEQY
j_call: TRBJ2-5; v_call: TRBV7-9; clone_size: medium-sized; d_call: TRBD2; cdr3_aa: ASSPAASSGRSQETQY
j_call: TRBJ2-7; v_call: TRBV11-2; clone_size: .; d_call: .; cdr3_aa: ASSFTGDEQY
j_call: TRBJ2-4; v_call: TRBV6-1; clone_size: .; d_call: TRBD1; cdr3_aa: ATRQGDIQY
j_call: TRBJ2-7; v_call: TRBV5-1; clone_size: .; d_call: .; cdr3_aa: ASSLYETTSYEQY
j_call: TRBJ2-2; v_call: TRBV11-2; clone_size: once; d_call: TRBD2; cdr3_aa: ASPPSFGQGLAVKTGGLF
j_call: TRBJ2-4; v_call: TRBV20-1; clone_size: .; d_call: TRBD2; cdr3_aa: SALEGGRAAKNIQY
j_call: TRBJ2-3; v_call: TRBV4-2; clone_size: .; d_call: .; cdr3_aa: ASSQSGDTQY
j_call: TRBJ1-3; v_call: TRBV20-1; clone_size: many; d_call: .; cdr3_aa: SATHRASGNTIY
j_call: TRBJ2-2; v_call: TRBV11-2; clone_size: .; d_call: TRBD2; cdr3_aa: TSTLSFGQGLAVNIGELF
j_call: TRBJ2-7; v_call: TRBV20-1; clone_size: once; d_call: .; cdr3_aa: SAPGQGAYERY
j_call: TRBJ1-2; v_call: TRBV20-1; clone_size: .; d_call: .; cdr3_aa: SAARGTWTAA
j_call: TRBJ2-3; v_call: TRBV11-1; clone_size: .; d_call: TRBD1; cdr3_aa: ASSLDRGQADTQC
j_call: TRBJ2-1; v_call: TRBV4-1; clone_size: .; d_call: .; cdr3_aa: ASSQEERPSNEQF
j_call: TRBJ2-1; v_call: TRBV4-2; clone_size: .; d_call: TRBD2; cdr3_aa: ASSQGAGGPHNEQF
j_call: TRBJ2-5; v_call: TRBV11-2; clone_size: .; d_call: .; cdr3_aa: ASSFNGTSKGTQY
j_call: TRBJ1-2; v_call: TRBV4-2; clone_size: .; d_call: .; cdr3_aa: ASSQDLTSADGYT
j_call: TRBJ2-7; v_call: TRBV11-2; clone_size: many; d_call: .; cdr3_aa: ASSPHTGFLEQY
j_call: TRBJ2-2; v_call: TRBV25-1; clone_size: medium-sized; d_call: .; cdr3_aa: ASSAQEGRLGTGELF
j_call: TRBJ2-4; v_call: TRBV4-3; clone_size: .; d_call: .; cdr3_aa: ASSPDGPLAKNIQY
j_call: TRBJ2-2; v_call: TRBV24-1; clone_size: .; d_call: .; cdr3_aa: ATSDPTSGGTGELF
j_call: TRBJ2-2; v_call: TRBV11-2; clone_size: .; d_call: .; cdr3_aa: ASTPSFGRGLVVNTGELF
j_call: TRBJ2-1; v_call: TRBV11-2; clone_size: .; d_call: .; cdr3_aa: ASSLDRGNEEL
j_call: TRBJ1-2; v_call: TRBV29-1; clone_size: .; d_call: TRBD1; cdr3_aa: SVEGHRQGAST
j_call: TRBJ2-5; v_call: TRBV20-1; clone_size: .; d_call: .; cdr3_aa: SAIRIGAYQETQY
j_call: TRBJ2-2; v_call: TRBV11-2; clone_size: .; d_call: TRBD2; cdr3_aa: SSTPSFSQGLAVNTGELF
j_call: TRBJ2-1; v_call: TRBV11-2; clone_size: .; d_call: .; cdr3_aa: ASSIFEQF
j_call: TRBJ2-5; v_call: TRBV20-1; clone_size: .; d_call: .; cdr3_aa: SASETRGRETQY
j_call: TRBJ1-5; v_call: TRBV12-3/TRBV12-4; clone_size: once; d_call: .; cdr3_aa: ASSWTLSNQPQH
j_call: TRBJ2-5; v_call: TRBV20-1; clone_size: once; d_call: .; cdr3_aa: SARDLGYGETQY
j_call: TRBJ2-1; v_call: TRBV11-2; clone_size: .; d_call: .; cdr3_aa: ASCIFNGQF
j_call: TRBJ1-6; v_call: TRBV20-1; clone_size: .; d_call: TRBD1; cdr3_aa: SARDGQGSSSPLH
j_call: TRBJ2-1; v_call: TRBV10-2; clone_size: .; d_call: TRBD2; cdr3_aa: ASSELSGGRWNEQF
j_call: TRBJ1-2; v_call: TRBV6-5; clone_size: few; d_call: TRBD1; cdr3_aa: ASVGGGQGSYGYT